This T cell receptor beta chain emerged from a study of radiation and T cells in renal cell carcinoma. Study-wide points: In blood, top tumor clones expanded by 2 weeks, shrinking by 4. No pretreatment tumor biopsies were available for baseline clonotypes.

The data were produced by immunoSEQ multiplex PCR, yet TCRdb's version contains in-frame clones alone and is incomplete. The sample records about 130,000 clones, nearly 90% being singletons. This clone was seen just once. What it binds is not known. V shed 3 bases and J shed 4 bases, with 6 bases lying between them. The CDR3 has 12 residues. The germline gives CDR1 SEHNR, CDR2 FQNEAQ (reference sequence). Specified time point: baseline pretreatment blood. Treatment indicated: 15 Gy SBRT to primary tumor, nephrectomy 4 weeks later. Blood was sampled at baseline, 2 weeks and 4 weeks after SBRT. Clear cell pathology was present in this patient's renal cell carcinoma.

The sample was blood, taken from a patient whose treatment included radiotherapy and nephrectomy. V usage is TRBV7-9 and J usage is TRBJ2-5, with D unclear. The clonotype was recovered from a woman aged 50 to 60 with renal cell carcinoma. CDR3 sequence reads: CASSLVRETQYF. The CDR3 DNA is TGTGCCAGCAGCTTGGTCAGAGAGACCCAGTACTTC.